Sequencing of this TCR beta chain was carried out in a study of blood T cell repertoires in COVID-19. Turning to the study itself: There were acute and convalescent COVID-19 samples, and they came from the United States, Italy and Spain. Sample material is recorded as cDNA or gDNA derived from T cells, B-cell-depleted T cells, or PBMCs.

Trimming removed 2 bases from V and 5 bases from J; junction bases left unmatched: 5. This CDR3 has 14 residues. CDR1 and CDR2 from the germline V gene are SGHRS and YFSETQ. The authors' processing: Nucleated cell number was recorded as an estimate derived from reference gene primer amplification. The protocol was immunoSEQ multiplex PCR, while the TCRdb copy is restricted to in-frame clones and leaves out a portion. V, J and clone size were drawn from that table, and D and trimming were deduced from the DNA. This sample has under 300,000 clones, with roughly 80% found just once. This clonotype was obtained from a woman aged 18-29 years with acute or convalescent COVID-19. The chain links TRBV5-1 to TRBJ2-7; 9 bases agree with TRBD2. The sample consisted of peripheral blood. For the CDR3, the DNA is TGCGCCAGCAGCTTCAGTAGCGGGAGCAACGAGCAGTACTTC. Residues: CASSFSSGSNEQYF.